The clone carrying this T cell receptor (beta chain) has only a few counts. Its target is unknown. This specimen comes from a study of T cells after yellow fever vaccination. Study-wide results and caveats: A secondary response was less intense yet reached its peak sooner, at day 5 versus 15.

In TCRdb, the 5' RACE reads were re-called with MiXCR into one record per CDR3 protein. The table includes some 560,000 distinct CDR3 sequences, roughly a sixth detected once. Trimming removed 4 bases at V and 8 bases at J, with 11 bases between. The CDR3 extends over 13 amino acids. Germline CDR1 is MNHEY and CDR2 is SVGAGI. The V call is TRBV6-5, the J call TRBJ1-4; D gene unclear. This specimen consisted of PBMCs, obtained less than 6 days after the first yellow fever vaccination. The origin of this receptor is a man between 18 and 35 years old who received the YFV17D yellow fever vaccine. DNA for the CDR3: TGTGCCAGCAGTTCCTTGGACCGAGAAAAACTGTTTTTT. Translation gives CASSSLDREKLFF.